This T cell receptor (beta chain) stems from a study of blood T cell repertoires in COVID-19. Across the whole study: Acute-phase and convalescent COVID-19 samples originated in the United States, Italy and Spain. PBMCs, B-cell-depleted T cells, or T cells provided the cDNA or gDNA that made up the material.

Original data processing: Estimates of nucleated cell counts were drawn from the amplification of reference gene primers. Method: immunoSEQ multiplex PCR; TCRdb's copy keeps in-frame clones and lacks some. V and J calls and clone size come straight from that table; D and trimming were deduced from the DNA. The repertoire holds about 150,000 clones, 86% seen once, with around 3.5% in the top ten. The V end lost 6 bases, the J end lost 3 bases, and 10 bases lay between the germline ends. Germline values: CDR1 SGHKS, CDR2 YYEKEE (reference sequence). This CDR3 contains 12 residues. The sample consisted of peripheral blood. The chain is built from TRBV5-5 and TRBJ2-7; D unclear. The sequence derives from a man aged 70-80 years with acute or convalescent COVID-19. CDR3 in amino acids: CASTSSYYEQYF. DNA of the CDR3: TGTGCCAGCACCTCATCCTACTACGAGCAGTACTTC.